What follows are 12 T cell receptor beta chains derived from one specimen sequenced in a study of blood T cell repertoires in COVID-19. Profiling relied on immunoSEQ multiplex PCR, and the TCRdb table lists in-frame clones only, not all of them. The table shows a few hundred thousand clones, with about nine tenths occurring only once. The sequencing input was peripheral blood. These receptors all stem from a woman aged 45-65 years with acute or convalescent COVID-19.

In DNA, the CDR3 is TGTGCCAGCAGTTTACAGGGGTACGAGCAGTACTTC. Protein sequence: CASSLQGYEQYF. V is TRBV12-3 or TRBV12-4 and J is TRBJ2-7; D perhaps matches TRBD1 (6 bases). Trimming left V 2 bases short and J 4 bases short, with 6 bases between. The CDR3 runs to 12 residues.

This clone was seen ten or more times. The gene calls are TRBV5-1 and TRBJ2-7; 8 bases fit TRBD1. The CDR3 totals 15 residues. CDR1 is SGHRS, CDR2 YFSETQ, per germline. V lost 0 bases, J lost 4 bases, and 6 bases stayed unmatched. The CDR3 loop is CASSLGDRSPYEQYF. The DNA of the CDR3 is TGCGCCAGCAGCTTGGGGGACAGGAGCCCTTACGAGCAGTACTTC. The entire variable domain, with the rest obtained from reference TRBV5-1 and TRBJ2-7, is as follows: KAGVTQTPRYLIKTRGQQVTLSCSPISGHRSVSWYQQTPGQGLQFLFEYFSETQRNKGNFPGRFSGRQFSNSRSEMNVSTLELGDSALYLCASSLGDRSPYEQYFGPGTRLTVT.

This sequence joins TRBV24-1 and TRBJ2-3; 11 bases match TRBD1. Germline V gene lookup returns CDR1 KGHDR and CDR2 SFDVKD. This CDR3 region has 15 residues. With 2 bases clipped from V and 6 bases from J, the junction kept 3 bases outside the gene matches. The CDR3 reads CATSDWTGGRDTQYF. The CDR3 nucleotides read TGTGCCACCAGTGATTGGACAGGGGGCCGGGATACGCAGTATTTT.

The rearrangement links TRBV13 to TRBJ2-7; TRBD2 aligns across 11 bases. J was trimmed by 7 bases and V by 1 base; bases with no gene match: 9. The CDR3 has 16 amino acids. Per the germline V gene, CDR1 is PRHDT and CDR2 is FYEKMQ (reference sequence). The CDR3 reads CASSLVLLAGAEEQYF. As DNA, the CDR3 is TGTGCCAGCAGCTTAGTCTTACTAGCGGGAGCTGAAGAGCAGTACTTC. Full variable domain (rest looked up from reference TRBV13 and TRBJ2-7): AAGVIQSPRHLIKEKRETATLKCYPIPRHDTVYWYQQGPGQDPQFLISFYEKMQSDKGSIPDRFSAQQFSDYHSELNMSSLELGDSALYFCASSLVLLAGAEEQYFGPGTRLTVT.

The chain has TRBV5-4 and TRBJ1-4; D is possibly TRBD1 (6 bases). Germline V CDR1 and CDR2: SGHNT, YYREEE (reference sequence). This CDR3 contains 17 residues. V lost 0 bases, J lost 2 bases, and 14 bases lay in between. As DNA, the CDR3 is TGTGCCAGCAGCTTGGGTGGGGGGGGCGAGACTAATGAAAAACTGTTTTTT. Protein product: CASSLGGGGETNEKLFF.

The CDR3 DNA reads TGCGCCAGCAGCTTAAGGACAGGAATATACAATGAGCAGTTCTTC. Residues: CASSLRTGIYNEQFF. The V gene is TRBV5-1, the J gene TRBJ2-1, with 7 bases matching TRBD1. Trimming at V came to 2 bases and at J to 4 bases, leaving 6 bases not matched to a gene. The germline V gene has CDR1 SGHRS and CDR2 YFSETQ. CDR3 length: 15 residues.

In this sample, this clone turned up a few times. The chain carries TRBV5-1 and TRBJ2-3; 8 bases fit TRBD1. Trimming cost V 0 bases and J 4 bases; bases outside gene matches: 4. Germline CDR1 reads SGHRS; CDR2 reads YFSETQ. The CDR3 spans 15 residues. The DNA for the CDR3 is TGCGCCAGCAGCTTGGGAGACAGGGGAGCAGATACGCAGTATTTT. It is translated as CASSLGDRGADTQYF.

The chain has TRBV7-8 and TRBJ2-2; 8 bases map to TRBD2. Germline trimming cut 3 bases from V and 6 bases from J; bases unmatched to any gene: 6. Germline V gene data show CDR1 as SGHVS and CDR2 as FQNEAQ. The CDR3 is 15 amino acids. CDR3 amino acids: CASSLAGGLSGELFF. The CDR3 region has the DNA TGTGCCAGCAGCTTGGCGGGAGGCCTATCCGGGGAGCTGTTTTTT. The whole variable domain, filled in from reference TRBV7-8 and TRBJ2-2, reads GAGVSQSPRYKVAKRGQDVALRCDPISGHVSLFWYQQALGQGPEFLTYFQNEAQLDKSGLPSDRFFAERPEGSVSTLKIQRTQQEDSAVYLCASSLAGGLSGELFFGEGSRLTVL.

The genes are TRBV7-2 and TRBJ1-6; 7 positions match TRBD1. This CDR3 has 14 residues. With V trimmed by 3 bases and J by 6 bases, 2 bases remained unmatched. The germline gives CDR1 SGHTA, CDR2 FQGNSA. This chain's CDR3 is CASSLRDSNSPLHF. In DNA form, the CDR3 reads TGTGCCAGCAGCTTGCGGGACAGTAATTCACCCCTCCACTTT.

V and J are TRBV11-3 and TRBJ1-4; 8 nucleotides align to TRBD1. CDR1 is SGHNT and CDR2 is YENEEA in the germline V gene. The CDR3 length is 18 residues. The junction had 15 bases not matched to a gene; V was cut back by 2 bases and J by 7 bases. In DNA form, the CDR3 reads TGTGCCAGCAGCTTAAGACAGGGGCGGTGGGTACTATGTGAAAAACTGTTTTTT. It codes for CASSLRQGRWVLCEKLFF.

J is TRBJ2-3 and V is TRBV20-1, with a tentative D call TRBD2 (6 bases). Per the germline V gene, CDR1 is DFQATT and CDR2 is SNEGSKA (reference sequence). V lost 3 bases, J lost 10 bases, and 20 bases lay in between. CDR3 size: 14 residues. The CDR3 bases are TGCAGTGCTAGTAACGCGGGGCCCGGGATGGCGCAGTATTTT. Residues: CSASNAGPGMAQYF.

The chain combines TRBV21-1 with TRBJ2-3; the table's D call TRBD2 went unverified against the DNA. TRBV21-1 is a documented pseudogene. The CDR3 totals 18 residues. CDR3 DNA sequence: TGTGCCAGCAGCAAGGGTTTGAGGGAGGGCCCCGGCACAGATACGCAGTATTTT. This codes for CASSKGLREGPGTDTQYF.